This T cell receptor (beta chain) is from a study of blood T cell repertoires in COVID-19. The wider study: Sites in the United States, Italy and Spain provided acute and convalescent COVID-19 samples.

Original processing notes: From reference gene primer amplification, estimates of nucleated cell counts were derived. Sequenced by immunoSEQ multiplex PCR; TCRdb stores in-frame clones only, minus some. For V, J and clone size, that table is used; D and trimming come from the DNA. The repertoire holds 150,000 to 200,000 clones, with 60% to 80% as singletons. The V and J ends lost 1 base and 8 bases, in that order; junction bases with no gene match: 3. CDR1 and CDR2 from the germline V gene are KGHSH and LQKENI. CDR3 length: 14 amino acids. Participant reports of clinical history set cohort assignment.

Sequencing was done on a sample of PBMCs or T cells enriched from blood (not recorded which). The clonotype comes from a woman between 50 and 59 years old who had recovered from COVID-19. V is TRBV18 and J is TRBJ2-1; 9 bases fit TRBD2. The DNA for the CDR3 is TGTGCCAGCTCACCACAGCGGGAGGTCTATGAGCAGTTCTTC. Translating it yields CASSPQREVYEQFF.